These 5 T cell receptor beta chains were all obtained from the same sample, sequenced in a study of a mutant IDH1 vaccine in newly diagnosed glioma. TCRdb keeps only in-frame clones here, not all; method: immunoSEQ multiplex PCR. The sample consists of about 38,000 clones, around four fifths of them appearing once. The time point was: baseline, week 1 (first vaccination visit). As to treatment: pre-vaccination baseline after standard-of-care therapy. The sequencing here drew on PBMCs, taken from a glioma patient treated with radiotherapy, temozolomide or both. The receptors were sampled from a man aged 40-50 years with glioma. Some clones in this sample may be carry-over from other donors' samples.

In nucleotides, the CDR3 is TGTGCCAGCAGTTACTCTCCCAGGGGGCGGAATGGCTACACCTTC. Its protein is CASSYSPRGRNGYTF. The V gene is TRBV6-5, the J gene TRBJ1-2; 8 positions match TRBD1. This CDR3 has 15 residues. The germline V gene has CDR1 MNHEY and CDR2 SVGAGI. The V and J ends lost 0 bases and 6 bases, in that order; junction bases with no gene match: 6.

The rearrangement joins TRBV9 to TRBJ1-1, with D uncertain. Germline V gives CDR1 SGDLS, CDR2 YYNGEE. Trimming removed 0 bases from V and 0 bases from J, with 6 bases in between. The CDR3 extends over 14 amino acids. CDR3 residues: CASSVEDVNTEAFF. DNA for the CDR3: TGTGCCAGCAGCGTAGAAGACGTGAACACTGAAGCTTTCTTT. Filled out from reference TRBV9 and TRBJ1-1, the complete variable domain reads DSGVTQTPKHLITATGQRVTLRCSPRSGDLSVYWYQQSLDQGLQFLIQYYNGEERAKGNILERFSAQQFPDLHSELNLSSLELGDSALYFCASSVEDVNTEAFFGQGTRLTVV.

The chain links TRBV7-3 to TRBJ2-3; no definite D call. Germline V gene data show CDR1 as SGHTA and CDR2 as FQGTGA. With 2 bases removed from V and 1 base from J, the gap between germline ends came to 7 bases. This CDR3 is built from 14 residues. DNA for the CDR3: TGTGCCAGCAGCTTATTTCCGGGCACAGATACGCAGTATTTT. Amino acids: CASSLFPGTDTQYF.

The CDR3 spells CASSFAGEAFF. CDR3 bases: TGTGCCAGCAGCTTTGCAGGTGAAGCTTTCTTT. The genes are TRBV11-2 and TRBJ1-1; D gene unclear. There are 11 residues in the CDR3. Trimming took 3 bases from V and 7 from J, leaving 6 bases between them. The germline V gene encodes CDR1 SGHAT and CDR2 FQNNGV.

The chain recombines TRBV5-1 with TRBJ2-7; possibly TRBD2 for D (6 bases). Germline CDR1 is SGHRS and CDR2 is YFSETQ. Trimming shortened V by 4 bases and J by 1 base, and 12 bases separated the two germline ends. The CDR3 runs 14 residues. Here the CDR3 DNA reads TGCGCCAGCAGCGTATCGGGACTGTCCTACGAGCAGTACTTC. Translated, it gives CASSVSGLSYEQYF.